This T cell receptor beta chain comes out of a study of T cells expressing NK-cell markers. For the study at large: The TCR beta repertoires were obtained from sorted CD3+CD56+NKG2C+, CD3+CD56+NKG2C- and CD3+CD56-NKG2C+ T cells.

TCRdb reprocessed the 5' RACE reads, with one entry per CDR3 protein and no DNA. This table holds some 600,000 distinct CDR3 sequences. As regards this clonotype: Antigen unknown.

General study findings and limits: The same clonotypes also predominated in the CD3+CD56-NKG2C+ fraction of a handful of donors.

Germline V gene data show CDR1 as DFQATT and CDR2 as SNEGSKA (reference sequence). This CDR3 has 19 amino acids. Sequencing used blood T cells: a sorted CD56 or NKG2C T cell subset, CD4+ or CD8+ T cells, or bulk PBMC T cells (not recorded which). The genes are TRBV20-1 and TRBJ2-1; there is no DNA to check the TCRdb D call of TRBD2. The receptor was isolated from a man between 18 and 29 years old in good health. The CDR3: CSASGGGQVGTSGIIEQFF.